This T cell receptor beta chain was recovered during a study of blood T cells in healthy people across ages. Study-wide context: About one barcoded beta molecule per two T cells came from capture by template switching. Regarding the study as a whole: The study regarded diversity estimates from one million T cells as underestimates.

For this clonotype: Its antigen is currently unknown.

The germline V and J ends were trimmed by 2 bases and 7 bases, with 15 bases remaining between them. The germline V gene encodes CDR1 SGHTA and CDR2 FQGNSA. CDR3 length: 16 residues. The study isolated at least 7 million PBMCs from each sample. Primed by a sample-barcoded 5' primer and a J-beta primer mix, a second PCR proceeded for 7 to 11 cycles. Via MiXCR, TCRdb re-called the 5' RACE reads, giving one row per CDR3 protein. The table records 890,000 or so distinct CDR3 sequences, around two thirds of them present only once. Source material: blood. This chain uses TRBV7-2 with TRBJ1-6, with D perhaps matching TRBD1 (6 bases). This clonotype originated in a man aged 30-40 years in good health. Written as DNA, the CDR3 is TGTGCCAGCAGCTTAAATGGTGACAGGTCCAATTCACCCCTCCACTTT. Its translation: CASSLNGDRSNSPLHF.